The following is a T cell receptor beta chain sequence with its context. Diagnoses were established from clinical symptoms, serum thyroxine, TRAb, thyroid ultrasound and orbital computed tomography. The data were taken from a study of Graves' ophthalmopathy and Graves' hyperthyroidism. RNA transcripts provided the template for amplifying TCR beta CDR3 regions. In the first round, RT-PCR was carried out with HTBI primers, and a multiplex PCR formed the second round. TCRdb passed the multiplex PCR reads through MiXCR, listing each CDR3 protein once. In the table there are over a million distinct CDR3 sequences, around a third of which are singletons. V was shortened by 2 bases and J by 6 bases, with 14 bases between the two germline ends. This CDR3 comprises 14 residues. CDR1 is GTSNPN, CDR2 SVGIG, per germline (reference sequence).

The material sequenced was peripheral blood or thyroid tissue (not recorded which). This sequence joins TRBV30 and TRBJ1-3, with D perhaps TRBD1 (5 bases). The clonotype originates from an adult man with Graves' hyperthyroidism. The CDR3 here is CAWSRGGLENTIYF. CDR3 sequence (DNA): TGTGCCTGGAGTAGGGGTGGTTTGGAAAACACCATATATTTT.